This T cell receptor beta chain was captured by sequencing in a study of T cell changes during pregnancy in multiple sclerosis. The germline gives CDR1 MNHEY, CDR2 SVGAGI. V was cut by 6 bases and J by 0 bases, with 6 bases left in between. CDR3 length equals 14 residues. Repertoires were generated with immunoSEQ multiplex PCR, while TCRdb's copy carries only in-frame clones and drops some. The sample has 40,000 to 45,000 clones; nearly 90% are singletons. This sequence originates from a female donor with multiple sclerosis, enrolled in a pregnancy study. The specimen was CD4+ T cells from peripheral blood mononuclear cells, collected in the first trimester of pregnancy. The chain combines TRBV6-5 with TRBJ2-6; D remains unclear. CDR3 in amino acids: CASRKLSGANVLTF. The CDR3 nucleotides are TGTGCCAGCAGAAAGCTCTCTGGGGCCAACGTCCTGACTTTC.